The clone carrying this TCR beta chain appeared a few times. This record belongs to a study of blood T cells in healthy people across ages. Aged roughly 6 to 90, donors were systemically healthy Caucasians from Russia. The use of a sample-barcoded 5' primer and a J-beta primer mix characterized a second PCR of roughly 6 to 11 cycles. TCRdb itself ran the 5' RACE reads through MiXCR, one entry per CDR3 protein. Of about 1 million distinct CDR3 sequences listed, approximately 26% were seen once; the top ten hold about 0.72%. The germline gives CDR1 MNHEY, CDR2 SMNVEV (reference sequence). The CDR3 is 13 amino acids. The V end was cut by 3 bases, the J end by 6 bases, with 11 bases between. Another study also made use of these data, one on T cells of mothers and their children.

The receptor was derived from a girl aged 2 to 9 in good health. The genes are TRBV27 and TRBJ1-2; D is perhaps TRBD1 (6 bases). Sequencing was carried out using blood. The CDR3 sequence: CASSFGQLDGYTF. DNA for the CDR3: TGTGCCAGCAGTTTTGGACAGCTGGATGGCTACACCTTC.